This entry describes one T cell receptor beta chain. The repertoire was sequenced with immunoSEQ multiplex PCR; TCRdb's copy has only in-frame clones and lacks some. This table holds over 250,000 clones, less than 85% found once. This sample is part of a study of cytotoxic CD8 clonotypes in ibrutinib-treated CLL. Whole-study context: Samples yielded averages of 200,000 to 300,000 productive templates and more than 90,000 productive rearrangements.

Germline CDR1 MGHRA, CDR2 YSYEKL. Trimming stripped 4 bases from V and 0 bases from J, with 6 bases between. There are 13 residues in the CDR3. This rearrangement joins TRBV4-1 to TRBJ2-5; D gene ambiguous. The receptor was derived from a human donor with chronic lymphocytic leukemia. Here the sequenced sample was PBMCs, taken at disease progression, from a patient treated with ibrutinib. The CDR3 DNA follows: TGCGCCAGCAGCCTTAATCACCAAGAGACCCAGTACTTC. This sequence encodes CASSLNHQETQYF.